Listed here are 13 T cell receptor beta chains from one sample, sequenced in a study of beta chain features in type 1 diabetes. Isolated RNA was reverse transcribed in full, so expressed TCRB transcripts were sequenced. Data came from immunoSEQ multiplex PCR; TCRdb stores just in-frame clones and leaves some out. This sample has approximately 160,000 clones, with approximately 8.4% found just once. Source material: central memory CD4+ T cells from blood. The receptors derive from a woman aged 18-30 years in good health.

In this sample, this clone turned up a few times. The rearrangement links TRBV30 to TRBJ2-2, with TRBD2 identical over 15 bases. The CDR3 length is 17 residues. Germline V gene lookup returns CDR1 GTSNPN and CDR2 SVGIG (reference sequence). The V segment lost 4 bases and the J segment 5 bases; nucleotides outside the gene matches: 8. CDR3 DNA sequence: TGTGCCTGGACCCCGGGACTAGCGGGGGGCGGTACCGGGGAGCTGTTTTTT. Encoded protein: CAWTPGLAGGGTGELFF.

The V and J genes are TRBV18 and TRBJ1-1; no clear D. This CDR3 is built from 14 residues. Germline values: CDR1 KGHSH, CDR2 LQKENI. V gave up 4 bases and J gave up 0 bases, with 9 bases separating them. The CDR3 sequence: CASSLPGVNTEAFF. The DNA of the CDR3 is TGTGCCAGCTCACTCCCCGGGGTGAACACTGAAGCTTTCTTT.

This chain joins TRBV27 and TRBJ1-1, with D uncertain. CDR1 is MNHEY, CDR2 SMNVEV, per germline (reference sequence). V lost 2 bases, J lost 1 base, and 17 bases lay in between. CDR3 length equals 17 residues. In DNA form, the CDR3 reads TGTGCCAGCAGTTTAAATAGTGCAGGTTCGAAGAACACTGAAGCTTTCTTT. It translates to CASSLNSAGSKNTEAFF.

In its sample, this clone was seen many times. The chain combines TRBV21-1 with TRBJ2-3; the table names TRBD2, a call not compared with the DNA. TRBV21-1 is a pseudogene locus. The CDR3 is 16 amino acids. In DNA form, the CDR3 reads TGTGCCAGCAGCAACGAGGATAGCGGGGGCTCAGATACGCAGTATTTT. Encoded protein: CASSNEDSGGSDTQYF.

The CDR3 sequence is CASKTGTGPYEQYF. The CDR3 coding sequence is TGTGCCAGCAAGACCGGGACAGGACCCTACGAGCAGTACTTC. The chain joins TRBV2 to TRBJ2-7; 8 bases fit TRBD1. The length of the CDR3 is 14 residues. The germline V gene has CDR1 SNHLY and CDR2 FYNNEI. V was clipped by 7 bases and J by 2 bases; unmatched bases: 7.

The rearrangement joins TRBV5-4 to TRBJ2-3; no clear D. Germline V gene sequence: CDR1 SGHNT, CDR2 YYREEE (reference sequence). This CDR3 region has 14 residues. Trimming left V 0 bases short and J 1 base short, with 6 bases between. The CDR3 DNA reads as TGTGCCAGCAGCTTGGAACGGGGCACAGATACGCAGTATTTT. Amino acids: CASSLERGTDTQYF.

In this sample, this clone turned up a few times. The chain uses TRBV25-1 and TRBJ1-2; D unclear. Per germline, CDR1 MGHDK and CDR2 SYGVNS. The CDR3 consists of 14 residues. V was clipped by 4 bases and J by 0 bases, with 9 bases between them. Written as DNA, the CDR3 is TGTGCCAGCAGTGTAGCCGGATCTAACTATGGCTACACCTTC. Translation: CASSVAGSNYGYTF.

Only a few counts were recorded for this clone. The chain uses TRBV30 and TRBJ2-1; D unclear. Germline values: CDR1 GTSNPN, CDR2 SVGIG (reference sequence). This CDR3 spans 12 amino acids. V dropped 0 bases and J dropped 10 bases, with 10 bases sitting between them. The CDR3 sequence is CAWSVQLREQFF. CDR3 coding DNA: TGTGCCTGGAGTGTACAGCTGCGAGAGCAGTTCTTC.

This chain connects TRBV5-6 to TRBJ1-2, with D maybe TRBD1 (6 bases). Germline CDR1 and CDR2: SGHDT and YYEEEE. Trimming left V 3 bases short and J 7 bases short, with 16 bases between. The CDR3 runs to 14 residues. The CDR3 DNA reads TGTGCCAGCAGCTCATTTGGACAGCCCCTTGGCTACACCTTC. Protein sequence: CASSSFGQPLGYTF.

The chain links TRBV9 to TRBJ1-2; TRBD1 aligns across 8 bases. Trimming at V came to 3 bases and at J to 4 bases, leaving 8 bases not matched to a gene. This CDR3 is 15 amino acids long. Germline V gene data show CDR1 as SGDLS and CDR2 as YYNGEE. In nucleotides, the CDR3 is TGTGCCAGCAGCGCCGGACAGGGTGGAGGCTATGGCTACACCTTC. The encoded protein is CASSAGQGGGYGYTF.

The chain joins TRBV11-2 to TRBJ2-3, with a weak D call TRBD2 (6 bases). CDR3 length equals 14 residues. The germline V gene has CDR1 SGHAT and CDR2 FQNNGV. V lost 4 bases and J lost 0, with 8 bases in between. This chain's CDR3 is CASSWDFSTDTQYF. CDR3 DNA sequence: TGTGCCAGCAGCTGGGACTTCAGCACAGATACGCAGTATTTT.

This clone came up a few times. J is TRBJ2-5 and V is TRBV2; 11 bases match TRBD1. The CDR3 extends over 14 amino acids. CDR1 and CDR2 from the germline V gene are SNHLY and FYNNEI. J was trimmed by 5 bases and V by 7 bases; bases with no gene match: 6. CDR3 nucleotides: TGTGCCAGCACCGGACAGGGGGCTCGGGAGACCCAGTACTTC. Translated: CASTGQGARETQYF. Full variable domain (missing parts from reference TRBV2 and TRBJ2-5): EPEVTQTPSHQVTQMGQEVILRCVPISNHLYFYWYRQILGQKVEFLVSFYNNEISEKSEIFDDQFSVERPDGSNFTLKIRSTKLEDSAMYFCASTGQGARETQYFGPGTRLLVL.

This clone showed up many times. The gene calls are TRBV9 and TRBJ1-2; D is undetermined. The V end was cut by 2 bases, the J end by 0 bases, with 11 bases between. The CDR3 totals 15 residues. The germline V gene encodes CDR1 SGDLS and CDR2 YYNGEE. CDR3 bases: TGTGCCAGCAGCGTTGGTTGGGGAGCTAACTATGGCTACACCTTC. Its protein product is CASSVGWGANYGYTF. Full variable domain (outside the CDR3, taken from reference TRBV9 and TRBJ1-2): DSGVTQTPKHLITATGQRVTLRCSPRSGDLSVYWYQQSLDQGLQFLIQYYNGEERAKGNILERFSAQQFPDLHSELNLSSLELGDSALYFCASSVGWGANYGYTFGSGTRLTVV.